These 31 T cell receptor beta chains were sequenced from one sample in a study of beta chain features in type 1 diabetes. As every portion of the isolated RNA was reverse transcribed, the sequencing read expressed TCRB transcripts. Profiling relied on immunoSEQ multiplex PCR, and the TCRdb table lists in-frame clones only, not all of them. Found here are over 700,000 clones, 15% to 20% of them singletons; the top ten hold about 0.025%. The sequenced material came from naive CD4+ T cells from blood. All receptors come from a young woman in good health.

This clone occurred once. The chain employs TRBV15 and TRBJ2-2; the D gene is possibly TRBD2 (5 bases). Germline V lookup: CDR1 LNHNV, CDR2 YYDKDF (reference sequence). V shed 1 base and J shed 3 bases, with 9 bases lying between them. The CDR3 loop spans 15 amino acids. CDR3 in DNA: TGTGCCACCAGCAGAGGGAGGTCAGACACCGGGGAGCTGTTTTTT. Its translation: CATSRGRSDTGELFF. The full variable domain, in which reference TRBV15 and TRBJ2-2 provide the parts outside the CDR3, is DAMVIQNPRYQVTQFGKPVTLSCSQTLNHNVMYWYQQKSSQAPKLLFHYYDKDFNNEADTPDNFQSRRPNTSFCFLDIRSPGLGDTAMYLCATSRGRSDTGELFFGEGSRLTVL.

This chain's CDR3 is CASSLEPGRSYNEQFF. The DNA for the CDR3 is TGTGCCAGCAGCTTGGAACCCGGGAGATCCTACAATGAGCAGTTCTTC. J is TRBJ2-1 and V is TRBV5-4, with D maybe TRBD2 (6 bases). Trimming pared 0 bases from V and 1 base from J, leaving 11 bases between. Germline V gene sequence: CDR1 SGHNT, CDR2 YYREEE (reference sequence). This CDR3 region has 16 residues.

Only a few counts were recorded for this clone. J is TRBJ2-7 and V is TRBV29-1; D is ambiguous. Trimming left V 4 bases short and J 2 bases short, with 12 bases between. Looked up from germline, CDR1 is SQVTM and CDR2 is ANQGSEA. This CDR3 has 13 residues. The CDR3 spells CSVAKGLAYEQYF. CDR3 DNA: TGCAGCGTTGCAAAGGGTTTAGCCTACGAGCAGTACTTC.

This clone was seen more than once but under ten times. The J gene is TRBJ1-5, the V gene TRBV7-9, with a possible D match to TRBD1 (6 bases). V was trimmed by 3 bases and J by 3 bases, leaving 15 bases between them. This CDR3 region has 16 residues. The germline gives CDR1 SEHNR, CDR2 FQNEAQ (reference sequence). DNA of the CDR3: TGTGCCAGCAGCTTGGGGTCCGCAGGGGCCAATCAGCCCCAGCATTTT. Translation gives CASSLGSAGANQPQHF.

About this clone: The same CDR3 also results from other DNA sequences found in this sample. The chain is built from TRBV27 and TRBJ2-7, with D perhaps matching TRBD1 (5 bases). Germline CDR1 is MNHEY and CDR2 is SMNVEV (reference sequence). The CDR3 contains 13 residues. V lost 6 bases and J 3 bases, leaving 12 bases between the germline ends. CDR3 protein: CASSLRQSYEQYF. The CDR3, as DNA: TGTGCCAGCAGCCTCAGACAGAGCTACGAGCAGTACTTC.

This clone was seen a few times. The chain carries TRBV10-3 and TRBJ2-1, with D uncertain. CDR1 ENHRY and CDR2 SYGVKD come from the germline V gene. CDR3 size: 13 residues. For the CDR3, the DNA is TGTTCTACCACCCCAAGGGAAGTCGAAAAGCAGTTCTTC. Protein sequence: CSTTPREVEKQFF.

The chain links TRBV19 to TRBJ1-5; D is undetermined. The length of the CDR3 is 14 residues. V lost 2 bases to trimming and J lost 5 bases, with 10 bases between them. Per germline, CDR1 LNHDA and CDR2 SQIVND (reference sequence). CDR3: CASSIPGDYQPQHF. The CDR3 DNA follows: TGTGCCAGTAGTATACCGGGAGACTATCAGCCCCAGCATTTT.

The CDR3: CSTAINEQFF. The CDR3 coding sequence is TGCAGCACTGCCATCAATGAGCAGTTCTTC. V and J are TRBV29-1 and TRBJ2-1; D remains ambiguous. The germline gives CDR1 SQVTM, CDR2 ANQGSEA. Trimming pared 8 bases from V and 6 bases from J, leaving 8 bases between. This CDR3 comprises 10 residues.

The gene calls are TRBV7-9 and TRBJ2-2; D is unresolved. From germline, CDR1 is SEHNR and CDR2 FQNEAQ (reference sequence). The CDR3 runs 13 residues. The V gene lost 5 bases and the J gene lost 3 bases, with 7 bases spanning the gap. CDR3 protein: CASSPQYTGELFF. Written as DNA, the CDR3 is TGTGCCAGCAGCCCGCAGTACACCGGGGAGCTGTTTTTT.

A few counts support this clone. The chain recombines TRBV19 with TRBJ1-1; D gene unclear. Trimming removed 1 base at V and 1 base at J, with 7 bases between. From germline, CDR1 is LNHDA and CDR2 SQIVND (reference sequence). The CDR3 totals 14 residues. CDR3 amino acids: CASSIGWKNTEAFF. The CDR3 DNA is TGTGCCAGTAGTATAGGGTGGAAGAACACTGAAGCTTTCTTT.

V usage is TRBV5-6 and J usage is TRBJ1-2; possible D gene TRBD1, 6 bases. The CDR3 runs to 13 residues. Trimming took 4 bases from V and 5 from J, leaving 12 bases between them. Germline CDR1 and CDR2: SGHDT and YYEEEE. The CDR3 DNA sequence: TGTGCCAGCAGCATACAGGGAGGATATGGCTACACCTTC. This gives the protein CASSIQGGYGYTF. Combining the CDR3 with reference TRBV5-6 and TRBJ1-2 gives the whole variable domain DAGVTQSPTHLIKTRGQQVTLRCSPKSGHDTVSWYQQALGQGPQFIFQYYEEEERQRGNFPDRFSGHQFPNYSSELNVNALLLGDSALYLCASSIQGGYGYTFGSGTRLTVV.

This clone has more than one count but fewer than ten. This rearrangement joins TRBV5-8 to TRBJ2-7; TRBD1 matches 8 bases. The germline V gene encodes CDR1 SGHTS and CDR2 YDEGEE. The V segment lost 5 bases and the J segment 6 bases; nucleotides outside the gene matches: 10. The CDR3 is 14 residues long. The CDR3 protein is CASRSPGQAFEQYF. CDR3 DNA sequence: TGTGCCAGCAGATCCCCGGGACAGGCTTTCGAGCAGTACTTC. Filled out from reference TRBV5-8 and TRBJ2-7, the complete variable domain reads EAGVTQSPTHLIKTRGQQATLRCSPISGHTSVYWYQQALGLGLQFLLWYDEGEERNRGNFPPRFSGRQFPNYSSELNVNALELEDSALYLCASRSPGQAFEQYFGPGTRLTVT.

V and J are TRBV27 and TRBJ1-1; D not certain. V shed 6 bases and J shed 1 base, with 9 bases lying between them. CDR1 is MNHEY and CDR2 is SMNVEV in the germline V gene (reference sequence). The CDR3 is 13 residues long. CDR3 sequence (DNA): TGTGCCAGCAGAAAGGACGGGAACACTGAAGCTTTCTTT. Protein: CASRKDGNTEAFF.

This clone has a handful of counts. The chain joins TRBV5-1 to TRBJ2-6; TRBD1 is a possible D gene (5 bases). Trimming left V 3 bases short and J 0 bases short, with 10 bases between. The CDR3 spans 16 residues. The germline V gene encodes CDR1 SGHRS and CDR2 YFSETQ. The CDR3 spells CASSSNRISGANVLTF. The CDR3 DNA reads TGCGCCAGCAGCTCCAACAGGATCTCTGGGGCCAACGTCCTGACTTTC. The full variable domain, its missing parts supplied by reference TRBV5-1 and TRBJ2-6, is KAGVTQTPRYLIKTRGQQVTLSCSPISGHRSVSWYQQTPGQGLQFLFEYFSETQRNKGNFPGRFSGRQFSNSRSEMNVSTLELGDSALYLCASSSNRISGANVLTFGAGSRLTVL.

In this sample, this clone turned up a few times. The chain carries TRBV14 and TRBJ2-1, with 11 bases aligning to TRBD2. Germline V gene data show CDR1 as SGHDN and CDR2 as FVKESK. This CDR3 spans 18 amino acids. The V and J ends lost 0 bases and 2 bases, in that order; junction bases with no gene match: 6. The CDR3 DNA reads TGTGCCAGCAGCCAAGAACGTACTAGCGGGGGCACCTACAATGAGCAGTTCTTC. Amino acid sequence: CASSQERTSGGTYNEQFF.

The table lists this clone with a few counts. The V and J genes are TRBV4-2 and TRBJ1-3; no firm D call. V gave up 1 base and J gave up 0 bases, with 16 bases separating them. CDR1 and CDR2 from the germline V gene are LGHNA and YNFKEQ. The CDR3 runs to 18 residues. This CDR3 reads CASSQGERRILSGNTIYF. The CDR3 region has the DNA TGTGCCAGCAGCCAAGGTGAGCGGCGGATACTCTCTGGAAACACCATATATTTT.

The V call is TRBV9, the J call TRBJ2-2; the match to TRBD1 covers 8 bases. Germline CDR1 and CDR2: SGDLS and YYNGEE. Trimming took 3 bases from V and 5 from J; bases not matched to a gene: 9. The CDR3 spans 16 residues. This CDR3 reads CASSAPRGQETGELFF. The CDR3 nucleotides read TGTGCCAGCAGCGCGCCCAGGGGGCAGGAGACCGGGGAGCTGTTTTTT.

With regard to this clone: Other DNA sequences in this sample translate to the same CDR3. The V and J genes are TRBV7-2 and TRBJ1-5; maybe TRBD1 (6 bases). This CDR3 contains 13 residues. Germline lookup yields CDR1 SGHTA and CDR2 FQGNSA. Trimming shortened V by 6 bases and J by 4 bases, and 10 bases separated the two germline ends. The CDR3 loop reads CASSQQGNQPQHF. The CDR3 region has the DNA TGTGCCAGCAGTCAACAGGGAAATCAGCCCCAGCATTTT.

The V gene is TRBV2, the J gene TRBJ1-1; a possible D gene is TRBD1 (5 bases). V shed 8 bases and J shed 1 base, with 8 bases lying between them. Germline loops: CDR1 SNHLY, CDR2 FYNNEI. The CDR3 has 12 amino acids. CDR3 residues: CASRQQNTEAFF. The CDR3 DNA is TGTGCCAGCCGACAGCAGAACACTGAAGCTTTCTTT.

V gene TRBV9 combines with J gene TRBJ2-3, with 8 bases lining up with TRBD1. J lost 3 bases, V lost 2 bases, and 20 bases had no gene match. Germline V gene data show CDR1 as SGDLS and CDR2 as YYNGEE. The CDR3 contains 20 residues. Written as DNA, the CDR3 is TGTGCCAGCAGCGTCACAACTTCATATGGGACAGGACGTACTACAGATACGCAGTATTTT. Amino acid sequence: CASSVTTSYGTGRTTDTQYF.

In its sample, this clone was seen a few times. This chain connects TRBV6-1 to TRBJ2-7; D might be TRBD1 (6 bases). The CDR3 is 16 residues long. V was clipped by 0 bases and J by 3 bases, with 15 bases between them. Germline-derived CDR1 and CDR2 are MNHNS and SASEGT. In nucleotides, the CDR3 is TGTGCCAGCAGTGAAGCTGGCGTGTCAGGGGACTACGAGCAGTACTTC. Residues: CASSEAGVSGDYEQYF.

Only a few counts were recorded for this clone. The chain carries TRBV9 and TRBJ2-2; 8 nucleotides match TRBD1. Germline assignment: CDR1 SGDLS and CDR2 YYNGEE. The CDR3 loop spans 16 amino acids. The ends lost 6 bases at V and 0 bases at J; junction bases unmatched: 7. In DNA, the CDR3 is TGTGCCAGCACCGTGGAGGGACAGGCGAACACCGGGGAGCTGTTTTTT. Encoded protein: CASTVEGQANTGELFF.

The sample holds a few counts of this clone. This rearrangement joins TRBV5-1 to TRBJ2-2; the D gene could be TRBD1 or TRBD2 (5 bases each). CDR3 size: 15 residues. In germline, CDR1 is SGHRS, CDR2 YFSETQ. Between the trimmed V and J ends, which lost 4 bases and 4 bases, there was a span of 14 bases. CDR3 nucleotides: TGCGCCAGCAGCAGCGGACAAGGGGCCACCGGGGAGCTGTTTTTT. Residues: CASSSGQGATGELFF.

The chain joins TRBV7-2 to TRBJ2-7; D is possibly TRBD2 (5 bases). Germline V gene data show CDR1 as SGHTA and CDR2 as FQGNSA. The CDR3 runs 15 residues. Trimming left V 5 bases short and J 3 bases short, with 17 bases between. Written as DNA, the CDR3 is TGTGCCAGCAGCCCCCTTTGGAGGACGGGCTACGAGCAGTACTTC. This sequence encodes CASSPLWRTGYEQYF.

V usage is TRBV7-2 and J usage is TRBJ1-2; the D is unclear. V was cut by 1 base and J by 4 bases, with 10 bases left in between. Germline V gene sequence: CDR1 SGHTA, CDR2 FQGNSA. CDR3 size: 14 residues. CDR3 coding DNA: TGTGCCAGCAGCTTAGATATTTCCACCTATGGCTACACCTTC. This sequence encodes CASSLDISTYGYTF.

This rearrangement joins TRBV5-1 to TRBJ2-2, with D uncertain. The CDR3 spans 15 residues. The V end was cut by 0 bases, the J end by 5 bases, with 11 bases between. Germline loops: CDR1 SGHRS, CDR2 YFSETQ. The CDR3 bases are TGCGCCAGCAGCTTGGCGGCCGGGCCAACCGGGGAGCTGTTTTTT. The encoded protein is CASSLAAGPTGELFF.

In the case of this clone: At one end, the junction sequence differs from germline, possibly due to a read error. The genes are TRBV10-3 and TRBJ2-1; a weak D match, TRBD2 (6 bases). The CDR3 extends over 14 amino acids. Germline V lookup: CDR1 ENHRY, CDR2 SYGVKD. The CDR3 region has the DNA TGTGCCAGCAGTTACGGGGGTAACTACAATGAGCAGTTCTTC. Translation gives CASSYGGNYNEQFF.

The rearrangement uses TRBV29-1 and TRBJ2-1; possibly TRBD1 or TRBD2 for D (5 bases each). The V end was cut by 3 bases, the J end by 0 bases, with 12 bases between. The V gene's germline CDR1 is SQVTM and CDR2 ANQGSEA. The CDR3 has 15 residues. CDR3 protein: CSVEGTGVSYNEQFF. As DNA, the CDR3 is TGCAGCGTTGAGGGGACCGGGGTCTCCTACAATGAGCAGTTCTTC.

The CDR3 region is CASSQSGTSGISDTQYF. Here the CDR3 DNA reads TGCGCCAGCAGCCAGTCCGGGACTAGCGGGATTTCAGATACGCAGTATTTT. This chain uses TRBV4-3 with TRBJ2-3; 13 nucleotides line up with TRBD2. V lost 3 bases to trimming and J lost 4 bases; unmatched junction nucleotides: 7. This CDR3 contains 17 residues. Germline CDR1 is LGHNA and CDR2 is YSLEER.

The chain uses TRBV5-6 and TRBJ1-4; tentatively, D is TRBD1 (5 bases). V lost 3 bases and J 4 bases, leaving 10 bases between the germline ends. Germline CDR1 reads SGHDT; CDR2 reads YYEEEE. CDR3 length equals 14 residues. CDR3 in amino acids: CASSYGGNNEKLFF. DNA for the CDR3: TGTGCCAGCAGCTACGGGGGAAATAATGAAAAACTGTTTTTT.

This rearrangement joins TRBV6-5 to TRBJ2-5, with TRBD2 as a possible D gene (6 bases). Germline V lookup: CDR1 MNHEY, CDR2 SVGAGI. The CDR3 runs 14 residues. Trimming left V 0 bases short and J 5 bases short, with 10 bases between. CDR3 loop: CASSYSGTWETQYF. CDR3 in DNA: TGTGCCAGCAGTTACTCTGGGACTTGGGAGACCCAGTACTTC.